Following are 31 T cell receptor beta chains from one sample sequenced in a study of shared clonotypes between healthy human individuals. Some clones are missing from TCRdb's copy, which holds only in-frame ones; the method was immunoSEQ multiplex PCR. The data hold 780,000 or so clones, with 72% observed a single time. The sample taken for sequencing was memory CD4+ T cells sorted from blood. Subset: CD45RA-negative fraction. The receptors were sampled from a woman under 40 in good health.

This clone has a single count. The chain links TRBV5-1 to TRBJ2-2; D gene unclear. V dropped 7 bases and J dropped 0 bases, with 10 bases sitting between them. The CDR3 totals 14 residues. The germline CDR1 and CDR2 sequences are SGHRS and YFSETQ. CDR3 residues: CASLGPANTGELFF. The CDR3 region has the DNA TGCGCCAGCCTAGGCCCCGCGAACACCGGGGAGCTGTTTTTT.

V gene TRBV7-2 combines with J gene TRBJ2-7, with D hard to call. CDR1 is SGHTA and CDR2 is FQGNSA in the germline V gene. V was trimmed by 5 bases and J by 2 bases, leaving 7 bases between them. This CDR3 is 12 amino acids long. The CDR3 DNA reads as TGTGCCAGCAGCGACCCCGCCTACGAGCAGTACTTC. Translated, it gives CASSDPAYEQYF.

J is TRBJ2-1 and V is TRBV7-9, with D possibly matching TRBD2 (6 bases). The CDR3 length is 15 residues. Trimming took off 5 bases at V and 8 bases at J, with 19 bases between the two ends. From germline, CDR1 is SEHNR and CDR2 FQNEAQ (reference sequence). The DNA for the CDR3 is TGTGCCAGCAGCCCCCTCTTGGGGACGGGGGATGAGCAGTTCTTC. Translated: CASSPLLGTGDEQFF.

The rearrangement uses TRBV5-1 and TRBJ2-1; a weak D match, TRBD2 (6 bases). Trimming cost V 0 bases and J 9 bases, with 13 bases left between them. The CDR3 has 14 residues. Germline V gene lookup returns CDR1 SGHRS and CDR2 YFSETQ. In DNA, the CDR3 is TGCGCCAGCAGCTTGGACGGGACTCTGGGTGAGCAGTTCTTC. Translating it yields CASSLDGTLGEQFF. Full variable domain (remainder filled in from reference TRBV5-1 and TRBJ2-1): KAGVTQTPRYLIKTRGQQVTLSCSPISGHRSVSWYQQTPGQGLQFLFEYFSETQRNKGNFPGRFSGRQFSNSRSEMNVSTLELGDSALYLCASSLDGTLGEQFFGPGTRLTVL.

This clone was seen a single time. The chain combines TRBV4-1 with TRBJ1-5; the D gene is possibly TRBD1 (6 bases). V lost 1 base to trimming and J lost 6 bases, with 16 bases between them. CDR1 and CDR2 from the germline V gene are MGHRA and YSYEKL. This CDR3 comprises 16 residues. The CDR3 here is CASSQGRGKGVQPQHF. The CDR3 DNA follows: TGCGCCAGCAGCCAAGGCAGAGGGAAGGGGGTTCAGCCCCAGCATTTT.

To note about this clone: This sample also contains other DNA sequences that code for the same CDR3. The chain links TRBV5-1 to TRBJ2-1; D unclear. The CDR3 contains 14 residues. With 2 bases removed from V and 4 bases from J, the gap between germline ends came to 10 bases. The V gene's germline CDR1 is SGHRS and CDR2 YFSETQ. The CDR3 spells CASSLGFSYNEQFF. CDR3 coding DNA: TGCGCCAGCAGCTTAGGGTTTTCGTACAATGAGCAGTTCTTC.

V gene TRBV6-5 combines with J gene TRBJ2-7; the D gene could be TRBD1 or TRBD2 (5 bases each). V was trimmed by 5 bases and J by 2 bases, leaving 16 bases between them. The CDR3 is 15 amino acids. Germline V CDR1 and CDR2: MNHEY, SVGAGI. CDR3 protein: CASSPHGTAPYEQYF. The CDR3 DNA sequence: TGTGCCAGCAGTCCCCACGGGACCGCGCCCTACGAGCAGTACTTC.

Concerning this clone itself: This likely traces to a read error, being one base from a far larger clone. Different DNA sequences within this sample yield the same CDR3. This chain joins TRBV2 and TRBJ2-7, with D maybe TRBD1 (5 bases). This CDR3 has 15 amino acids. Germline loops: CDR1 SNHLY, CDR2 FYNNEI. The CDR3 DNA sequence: TGTGCTAGCCCAAAGACCAGGGATGTCACCTACGAGCAGTACTTC. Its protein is CASPKTRDVTYEQYF.

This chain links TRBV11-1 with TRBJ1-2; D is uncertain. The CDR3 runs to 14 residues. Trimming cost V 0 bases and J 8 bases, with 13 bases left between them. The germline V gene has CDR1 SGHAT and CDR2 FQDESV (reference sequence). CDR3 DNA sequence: TGTGCCAGCAGCTTAGCAGCAGAAGGCAAAGGCTACACCTTC. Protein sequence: CASSLAAEGKGYTF.

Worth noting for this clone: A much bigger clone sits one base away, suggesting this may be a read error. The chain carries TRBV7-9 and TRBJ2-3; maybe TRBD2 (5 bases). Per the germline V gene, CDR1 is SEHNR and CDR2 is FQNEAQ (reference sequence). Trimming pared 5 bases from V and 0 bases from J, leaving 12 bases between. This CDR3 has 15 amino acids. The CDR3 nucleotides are TGTGCCAGCAGCCCCGACTATCTAAGCACAGATACGCAGTATTTT. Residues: CASSPDYLSTDTQYF.

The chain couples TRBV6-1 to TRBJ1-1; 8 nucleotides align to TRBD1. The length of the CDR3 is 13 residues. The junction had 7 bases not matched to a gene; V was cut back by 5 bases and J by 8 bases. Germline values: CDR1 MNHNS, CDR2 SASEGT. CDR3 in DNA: TGTGCCAGCAGTTCCCGGGACAGGACAGAAGCTTTCTTT. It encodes CASSSRDRTEAFF.

CDR3 loop: CASSYSTSVQETQYF. The CDR3 DNA sequence: TGTGCCAGCAGTTACTCGACGAGCGTACAAGAGACCCAGTACTTC. V is TRBV6-5 and J is TRBJ2-5; no reliable D call. Deletions cut 0 bases from V and 2 bases from J, with 10 bases between. Per germline, CDR1 MNHEY and CDR2 SVGAGI. This CDR3 is 15 amino acids long.

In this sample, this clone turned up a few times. The CDR3 is CASAPRDRVDQPQHF. The CDR3 DNA reads TGTGCCAGCGCACCCCGGGACAGGGTGGACCAGCCCCAGCATTTT. V usage is TRBV2 and J usage is TRBJ1-5; 9 bases agree with TRBD1. V was pared by 8 bases and J by 7 bases, with 12 bases of the junction left unmatched. The CDR3 has 15 residues. Per germline, CDR1 SNHLY and CDR2 FYNNEI.

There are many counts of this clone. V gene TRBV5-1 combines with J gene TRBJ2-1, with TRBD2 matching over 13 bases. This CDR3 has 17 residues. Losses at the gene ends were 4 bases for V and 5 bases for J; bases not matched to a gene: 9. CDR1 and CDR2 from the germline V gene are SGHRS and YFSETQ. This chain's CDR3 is CASSPLTGTSGNNEQFF. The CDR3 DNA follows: TGCGCCAGCAGCCCTCTGACCGGGACTAGCGGGAACAATGAGCAGTTCTTC.

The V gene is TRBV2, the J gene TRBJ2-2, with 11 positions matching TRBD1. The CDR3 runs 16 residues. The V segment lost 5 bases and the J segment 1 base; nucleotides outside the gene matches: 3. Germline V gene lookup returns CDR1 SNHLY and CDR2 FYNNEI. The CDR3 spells CASSWTGGGNTGELFF. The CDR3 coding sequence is TGTGCCAGCAGTTGGACAGGGGGCGGGAACACCGGGGAGCTGTTTTTT.

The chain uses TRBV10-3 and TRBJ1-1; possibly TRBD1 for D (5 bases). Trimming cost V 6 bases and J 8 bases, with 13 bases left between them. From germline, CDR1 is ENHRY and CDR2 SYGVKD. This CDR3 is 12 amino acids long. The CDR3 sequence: CAISGGGREAFF. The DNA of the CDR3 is TGTGCCATCAGCGGGGGAGGGAGGGAAGCTTTCTTT.

CDR3: CASRAGQLSYEQYF. CDR3 DNA sequence: TGTGCCAGCAGGGCGGGACAACTTTCCTACGAGCAGTACTTC. The chain is built from TRBV27 and TRBJ2-7; either TRBD1 or TRBD2 may supply D (6 bases each). Looked up from germline, CDR1 is MNHEY and CDR2 is SMNVEV (reference sequence). Trimming cost V 6 bases and J 1 base, with 13 bases left between them. This CDR3 is built from 14 residues.

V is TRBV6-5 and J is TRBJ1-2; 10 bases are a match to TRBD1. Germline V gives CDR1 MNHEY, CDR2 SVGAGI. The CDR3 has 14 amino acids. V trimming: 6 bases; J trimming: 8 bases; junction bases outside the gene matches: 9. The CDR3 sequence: CASRNRDRGAGYTF. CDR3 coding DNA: TGTGCCAGCAGAAACCGGGACAGGGGAGCCGGCTACACCTTC.

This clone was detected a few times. The CDR3 nucleotides are TGTGCCAGTAGTATAGTTGCAGGGTCGGCCTACAATGAGCAGTTCTTC. Translation: CASSIVAGSAYNEQFF. This chain uses TRBV19 with TRBJ2-1; D is perhaps TRBD1 (5 bases). CDR3 size: 16 residues. CDR1 and CDR2 (germline): LNHDA, SQIVND (reference sequence). The ends were cut back, 1 base at V and 2 bases at J, with 12 bases in the middle. The full variable domain, completed using reference TRBV19 and TRBJ2-1, is DGGITQSPKYLFRKEGQNVTLSCEQNLNHDAMYWYRQDPGQGLRLIYYSQIVNDFQKGDIAEGYSVSREKKESFPLTVTSAQKNPTAFYLCASSIVAGSAYNEQFFGPGTRLTVL.

CDR3 amino acids: CASSDRGGSDTQYF. The CDR3 DNA follows: TGTGCCAGCAGTGACAGGGGAGGATCAGATACGCAGTATTTT. V usage is TRBV6-4 and J usage is TRBJ2-3, with a tentative D call TRBD2 (6 bases). V was cut by 2 bases and J by 4 bases, with 10 bases left in between. The CDR3 covers 14 residues. Germline values: CDR1 MRHNA, CDR2 SNTAGT.

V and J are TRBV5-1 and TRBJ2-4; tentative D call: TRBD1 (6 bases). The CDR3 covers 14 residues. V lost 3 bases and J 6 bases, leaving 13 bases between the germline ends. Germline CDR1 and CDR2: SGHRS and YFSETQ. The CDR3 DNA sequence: TGCGCCAGCAGCTCGCCAGGGGTTTCAAACATTCAGTACTTC. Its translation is CASSSPGVSNIQYF.

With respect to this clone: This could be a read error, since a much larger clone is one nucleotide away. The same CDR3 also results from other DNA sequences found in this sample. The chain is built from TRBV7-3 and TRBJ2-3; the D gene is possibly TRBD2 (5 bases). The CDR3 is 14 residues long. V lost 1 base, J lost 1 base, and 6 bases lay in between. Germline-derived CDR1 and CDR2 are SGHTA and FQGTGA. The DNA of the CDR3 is TGTGCCAGCAGCTTAATGGGAGGCACAGATACGCAGTATTTT. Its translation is CASSLMGGTDTQYF.

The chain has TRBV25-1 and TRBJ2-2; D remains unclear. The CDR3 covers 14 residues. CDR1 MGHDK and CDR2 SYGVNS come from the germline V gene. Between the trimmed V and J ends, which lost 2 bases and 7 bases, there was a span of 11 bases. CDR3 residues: CASSEGLPVGELFF. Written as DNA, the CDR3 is TGTGCCAGCAGTGAAGGGCTTCCAGTCGGGGAGCTGTTTTTT.

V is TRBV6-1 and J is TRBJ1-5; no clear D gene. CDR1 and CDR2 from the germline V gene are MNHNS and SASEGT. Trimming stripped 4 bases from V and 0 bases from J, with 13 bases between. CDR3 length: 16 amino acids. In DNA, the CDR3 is TGTGCCAGCAGTGTGGCAGGAATTATTAGCAATCAGCCCCAGCATTTT. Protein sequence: CASSVAGIISNQPQHF.

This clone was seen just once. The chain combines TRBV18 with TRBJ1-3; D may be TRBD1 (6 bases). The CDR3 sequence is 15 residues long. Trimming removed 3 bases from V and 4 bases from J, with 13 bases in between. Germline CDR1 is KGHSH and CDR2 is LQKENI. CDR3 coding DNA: TGTGCCAGCTCACCCCAGACAGGCAAAGGAAACACCATATATTTT. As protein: CASSPQTGKGNTIYF.

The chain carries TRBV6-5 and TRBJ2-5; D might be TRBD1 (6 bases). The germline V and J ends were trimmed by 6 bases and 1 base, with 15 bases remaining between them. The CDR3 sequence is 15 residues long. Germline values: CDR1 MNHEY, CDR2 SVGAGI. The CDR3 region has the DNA TGTGCCAGCAGCCTGAGCAGGGGAGCCCAAGAGACCCAGTACTTC. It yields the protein CASSLSRGAQETQYF.

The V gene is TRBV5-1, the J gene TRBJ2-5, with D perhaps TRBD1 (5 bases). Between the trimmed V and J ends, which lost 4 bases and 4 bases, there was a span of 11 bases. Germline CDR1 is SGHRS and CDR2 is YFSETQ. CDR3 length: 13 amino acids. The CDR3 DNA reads TGCGCCAGCAGCAGAACAGGATCAGAGACCCAGTACTTC. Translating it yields CASSRTGSETQYF.

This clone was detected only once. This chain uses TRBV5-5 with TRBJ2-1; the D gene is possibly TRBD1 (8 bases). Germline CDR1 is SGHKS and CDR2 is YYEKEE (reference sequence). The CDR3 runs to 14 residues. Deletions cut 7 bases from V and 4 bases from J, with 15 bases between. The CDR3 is CASGQGLTYNEQFF. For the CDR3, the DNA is TGTGCCAGCGGACAGGGACTAACGTACAATGAGCAGTTCTTC. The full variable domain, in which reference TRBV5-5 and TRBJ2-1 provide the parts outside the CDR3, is DAGVTQSPTHLIKTRGQQVTLRCSPISGHKSVSWYQQVLGQGPQFIFQYYEKEERGRGNFPDRFSARQFPNYSSELNVNALLLGDSALYLCASGQGLTYNEQFFGPGTRLTVL.

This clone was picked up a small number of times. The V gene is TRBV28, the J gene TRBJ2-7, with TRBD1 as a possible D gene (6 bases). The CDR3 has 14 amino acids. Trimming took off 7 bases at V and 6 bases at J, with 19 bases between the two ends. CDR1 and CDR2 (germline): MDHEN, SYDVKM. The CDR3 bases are TGTGCCAGCAAGGTCGCCGGCACAGGGCCCGAGCAGTACTTC. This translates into CASKVAGTGPEQYF. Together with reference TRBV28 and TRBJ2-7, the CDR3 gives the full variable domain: DVKVTQSSRYLVKRTGEKVFLECVQDMDHENMFWYRQDPGLGLRLIYFSYDVKMKEKGDIPEGYSVSREKKERFSLILESASTNQTSMYLCASKVAGTGPEQYFGPGTRLTVT.

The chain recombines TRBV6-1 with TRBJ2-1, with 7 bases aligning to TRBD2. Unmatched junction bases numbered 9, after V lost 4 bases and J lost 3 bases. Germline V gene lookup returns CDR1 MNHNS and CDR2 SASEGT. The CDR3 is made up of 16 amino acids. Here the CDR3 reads CASSVWGGAFYNEQFF. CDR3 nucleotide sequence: TGTGCCAGCAGTGTTTGGGGGGGAGCATTCTACAATGAGCAGTTCTTC.

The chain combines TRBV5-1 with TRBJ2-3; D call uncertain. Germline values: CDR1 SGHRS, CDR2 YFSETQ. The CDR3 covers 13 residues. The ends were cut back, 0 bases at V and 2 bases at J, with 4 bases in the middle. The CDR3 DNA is TGCGCCAGCAGCTTGGGTTACACAGATACGCAGTATTTT. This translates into CASSLGYTDTQYF.